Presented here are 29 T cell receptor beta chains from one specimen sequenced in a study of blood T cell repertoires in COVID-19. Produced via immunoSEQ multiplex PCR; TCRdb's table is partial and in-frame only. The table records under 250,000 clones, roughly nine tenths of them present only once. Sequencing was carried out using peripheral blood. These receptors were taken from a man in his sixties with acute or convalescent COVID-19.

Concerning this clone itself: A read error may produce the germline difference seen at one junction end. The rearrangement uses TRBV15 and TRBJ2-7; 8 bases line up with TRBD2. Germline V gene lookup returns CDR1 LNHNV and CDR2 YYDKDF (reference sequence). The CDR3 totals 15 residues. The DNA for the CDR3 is TGTGCCACCGGCAGATTAGCGGGGAGCTCCTACGAGCAGTACTTC. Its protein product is CATGRLAGSSYEQYF. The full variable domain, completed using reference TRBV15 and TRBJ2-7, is DAMVIQNPRYQVTQFGKPVTLSCSQTLNHNVMYWYQQKSSQAPKLLFHYYDKDFNNEADTPDNFQSRRPNTSFCFLDIRSPGLGDTAMYLCATGRLAGSSYEQYFGPGTRLTVT.

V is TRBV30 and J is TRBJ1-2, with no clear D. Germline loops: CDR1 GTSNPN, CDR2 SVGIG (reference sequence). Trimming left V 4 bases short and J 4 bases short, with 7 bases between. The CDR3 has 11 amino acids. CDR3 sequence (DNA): TGTGCCTGGACCATTTCCTATGGCTACACCTTC. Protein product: CAWTISYGYTF.

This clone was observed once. CDR3 in DNA: TGTGCCAGCAGCTTAAGTGCGGCGATCTCTGGAAACACCATATATTTT. Translating it yields CASSLSAAISGNTIYF. The chain joins TRBV7-2 to TRBJ1-3; D is unclear. The V end lost 2 bases, the J end lost 0 bases, and 11 bases lay between the germline ends. This CDR3 is built from 16 residues. Germline V CDR1 and CDR2: SGHTA, FQGNSA. The full variable domain, completed using reference TRBV7-2 and TRBJ1-3, is GAGVSQSPSNKVTEKGKDVELRCDPISGHTALYWYRQSLGQGLEFLIYFQGNSAPDKSGLPSDRFSAERTGGSVSTLTIQRTQQEDSAVYLCASSLSAAISGNTIYFGEGSWLTVV.

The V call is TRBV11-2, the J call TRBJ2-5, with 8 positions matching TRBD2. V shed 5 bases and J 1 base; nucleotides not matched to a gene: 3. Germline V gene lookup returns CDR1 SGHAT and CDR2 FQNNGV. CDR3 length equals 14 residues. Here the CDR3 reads CASSTSGLQETQYF. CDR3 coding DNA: TGTGCCAGCAGCACTAGCGGCCTCCAAGAGACCCAGTACTTC.

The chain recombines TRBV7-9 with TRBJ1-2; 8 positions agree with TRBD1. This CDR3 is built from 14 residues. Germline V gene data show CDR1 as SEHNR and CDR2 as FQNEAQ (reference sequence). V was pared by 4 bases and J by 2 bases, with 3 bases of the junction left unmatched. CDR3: CASSSDRGNYGYTF. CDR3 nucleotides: TGTGCCAGCAGCTCCGACAGGGGCAACTATGGCTACACCTTC.

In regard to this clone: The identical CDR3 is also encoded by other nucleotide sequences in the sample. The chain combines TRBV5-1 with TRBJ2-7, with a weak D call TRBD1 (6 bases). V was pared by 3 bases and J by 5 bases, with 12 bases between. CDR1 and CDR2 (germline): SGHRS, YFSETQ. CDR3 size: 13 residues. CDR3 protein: CASSSQGSDEQYF. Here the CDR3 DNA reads TGCGCCAGCAGCTCCCAGGGGTCCGACGAGCAGTACTTC. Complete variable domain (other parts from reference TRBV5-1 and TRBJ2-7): KAGVTQTPRYLIKTRGQQVTLSCSPISGHRSVSWYQQTPGQGLQFLFEYFSETQRNKGNFPGRFSGRQFSNSRSEMNVSTLELGDSALYLCASSSQGSDEQYFGPGTRLTVT.

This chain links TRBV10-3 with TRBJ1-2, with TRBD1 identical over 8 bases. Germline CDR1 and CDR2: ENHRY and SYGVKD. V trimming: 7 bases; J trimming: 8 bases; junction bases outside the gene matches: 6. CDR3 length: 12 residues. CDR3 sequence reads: CAIMDRDEGYTF. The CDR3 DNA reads TGTGCCATCATGGACAGGGACGAGGGCTACACCTTC.

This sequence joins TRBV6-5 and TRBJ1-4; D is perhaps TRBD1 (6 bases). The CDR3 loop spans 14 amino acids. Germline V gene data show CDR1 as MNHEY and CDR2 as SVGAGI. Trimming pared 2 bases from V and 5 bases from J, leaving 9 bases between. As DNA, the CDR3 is TGTGCCAGCAGTTACCAAGGACAGAATGAAAAACTGTTTTTT. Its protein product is CASSYQGQNEKLFF.

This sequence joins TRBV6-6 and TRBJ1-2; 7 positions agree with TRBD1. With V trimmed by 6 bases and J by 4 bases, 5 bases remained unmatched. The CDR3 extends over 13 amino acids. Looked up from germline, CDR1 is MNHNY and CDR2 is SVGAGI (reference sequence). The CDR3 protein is CASRWDSTYGYTF. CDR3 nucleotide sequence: TGTGCCAGCAGATGGGACAGTACCTATGGCTACACCTTC.

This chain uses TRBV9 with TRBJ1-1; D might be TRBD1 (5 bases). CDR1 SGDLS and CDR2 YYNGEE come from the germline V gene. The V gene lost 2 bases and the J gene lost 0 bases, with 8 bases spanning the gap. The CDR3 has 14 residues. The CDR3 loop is CASSVSDMNTEAFF. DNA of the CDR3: TGTGCCAGCAGCGTCTCGGACATGAACACTGAAGCTTTCTTT.

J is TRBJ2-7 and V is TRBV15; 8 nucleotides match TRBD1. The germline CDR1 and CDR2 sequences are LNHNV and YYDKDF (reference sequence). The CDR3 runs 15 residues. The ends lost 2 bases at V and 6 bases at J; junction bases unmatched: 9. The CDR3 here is CATSRRTGTGAEQYF. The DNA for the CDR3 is TGTGCCACCAGCAGAAGGACCGGGACAGGAGCCGAGCAGTACTTC.

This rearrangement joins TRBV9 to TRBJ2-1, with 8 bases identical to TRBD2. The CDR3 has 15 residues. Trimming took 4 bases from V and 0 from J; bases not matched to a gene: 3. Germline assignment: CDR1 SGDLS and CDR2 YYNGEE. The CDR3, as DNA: TGTGCCAGCAGCACCAGCGGGAGCTCCTACAATGAGCAGTTCTTC. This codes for CASSTSGSSYNEQFF.

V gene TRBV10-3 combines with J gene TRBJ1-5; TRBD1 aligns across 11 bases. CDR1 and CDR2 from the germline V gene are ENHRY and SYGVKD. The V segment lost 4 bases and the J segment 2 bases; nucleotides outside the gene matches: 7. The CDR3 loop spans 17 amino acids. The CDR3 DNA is TGTGCCATCAGTGGGACAGGGGGCGCGAGGGGCAATCAGCCCCAGCATTTT. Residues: CAISGTGGARGNQPQHF.

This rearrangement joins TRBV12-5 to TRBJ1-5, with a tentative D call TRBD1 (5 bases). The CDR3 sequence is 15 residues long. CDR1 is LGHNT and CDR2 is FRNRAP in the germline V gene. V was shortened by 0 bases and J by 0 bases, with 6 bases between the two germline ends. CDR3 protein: CASGLVQGSNQPQHF. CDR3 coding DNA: TGTGCTAGTGGTTTGGTTCAGGGTAGCAATCAGCCCCAGCATTTT. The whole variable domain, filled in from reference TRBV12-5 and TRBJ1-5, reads DARVTQTPRHKVTEMGQEVTMRCQPILGHNTVFWYRQTMMQGLELLAYFRNRAPLDDSGMPKDRFSAEMPDATLATLKIQPSEPRDSAVYFCASGLVQGSNQPQHFGDGTRLSIL.

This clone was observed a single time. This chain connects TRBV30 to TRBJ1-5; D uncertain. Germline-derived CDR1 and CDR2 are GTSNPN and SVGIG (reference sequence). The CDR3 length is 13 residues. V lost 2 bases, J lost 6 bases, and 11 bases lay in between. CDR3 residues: CAWSRREGQPQHF. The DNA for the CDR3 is TGTGCCTGGAGTCGCCGCGAGGGTCAGCCCCAGCATTTT.

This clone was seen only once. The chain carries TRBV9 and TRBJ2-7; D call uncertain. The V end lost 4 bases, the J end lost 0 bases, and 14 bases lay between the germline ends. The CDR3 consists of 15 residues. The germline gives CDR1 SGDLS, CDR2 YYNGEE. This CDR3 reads CASSPLADISYEQYF. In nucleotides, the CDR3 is TGTGCCAGCAGCCCTCTGGCGGATATCTCCTACGAGCAGTACTTC.

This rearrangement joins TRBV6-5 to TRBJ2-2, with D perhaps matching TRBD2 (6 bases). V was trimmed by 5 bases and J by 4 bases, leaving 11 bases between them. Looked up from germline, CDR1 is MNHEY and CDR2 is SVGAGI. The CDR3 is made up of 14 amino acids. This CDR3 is CASSQEGRTGELFF. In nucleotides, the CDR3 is TGTGCCAGCAGTCAGGAGGGCCGCACCGGGGAGCTGTTTTTT.

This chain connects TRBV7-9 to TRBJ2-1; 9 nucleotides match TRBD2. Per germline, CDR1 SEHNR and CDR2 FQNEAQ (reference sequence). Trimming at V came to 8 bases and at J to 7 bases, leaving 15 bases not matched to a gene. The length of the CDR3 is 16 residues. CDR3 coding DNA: TGTGCCAGCGACTCACTATACGGGCTAGCGGGAAATGAGCAGTTCTTC. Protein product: CASDSLYGLAGNEQFF. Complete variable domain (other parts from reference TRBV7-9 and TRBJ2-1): DTGVSQNPRHKITKRGQNVTFRCDPISEHNRLYWYRQTLGQGPEFLTYFQNEAQLEKSRLLSDRFSAERPKGSFSTLEIQRTEQGDSAMYLCASDSLYGLAGNEQFFGPGTRLTVL.

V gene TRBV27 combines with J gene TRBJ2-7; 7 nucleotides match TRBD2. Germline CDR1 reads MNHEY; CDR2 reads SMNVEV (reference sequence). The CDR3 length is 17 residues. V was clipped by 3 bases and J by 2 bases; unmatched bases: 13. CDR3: CASSFSYTEGRAYEQYF. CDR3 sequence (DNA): TGTGCCAGCAGTTTCAGTTATACAGAGGGGAGGGCCTACGAGCAGTACTTC.

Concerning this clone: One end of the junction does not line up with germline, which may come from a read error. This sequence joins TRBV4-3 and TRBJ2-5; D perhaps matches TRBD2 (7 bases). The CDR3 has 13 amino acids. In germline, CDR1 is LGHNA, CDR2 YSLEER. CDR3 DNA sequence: TGCGCCAGCAGCCCCCTTGTGGGGGGGCGGCTAAACTTC. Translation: CASSPLVGGRLNF.

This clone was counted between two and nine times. The CDR3 sequence: CASSPYGSTDTQYF. The DNA for the CDR3 is TGTGCCAGCAGCCCCTACGGGAGCACAGATACGCAGTATTTT. The chain uses TRBV11-3 and TRBJ2-3; no reliable D call. The V gene lost 5 bases and the J gene lost 0 bases, with 9 bases spanning the gap. This CDR3 has 14 amino acids. Germline V gives CDR1 SGHNT, CDR2 YENEEA.

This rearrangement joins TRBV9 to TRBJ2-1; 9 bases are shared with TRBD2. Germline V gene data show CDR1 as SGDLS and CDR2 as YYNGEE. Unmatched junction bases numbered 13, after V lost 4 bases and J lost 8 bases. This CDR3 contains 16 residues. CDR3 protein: CASSPSQGLAVHEQFF. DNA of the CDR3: TGTGCCAGCAGCCCGTCTCAGGGACTAGCAGTTCATGAGCAGTTCTTC.

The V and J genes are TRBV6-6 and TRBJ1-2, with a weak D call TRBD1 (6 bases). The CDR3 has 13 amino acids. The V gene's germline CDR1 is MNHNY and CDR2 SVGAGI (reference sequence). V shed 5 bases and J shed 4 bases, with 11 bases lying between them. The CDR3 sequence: CASSLTDSYGYTF. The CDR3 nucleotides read TGTGCCAGCAGTCTTACGGACAGCTATGGCTACACCTTC.

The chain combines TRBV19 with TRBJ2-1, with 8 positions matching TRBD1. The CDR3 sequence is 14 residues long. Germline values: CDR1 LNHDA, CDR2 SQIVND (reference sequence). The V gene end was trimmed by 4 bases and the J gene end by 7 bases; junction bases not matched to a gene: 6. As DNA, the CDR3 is TGTGCCAGTAGTACCCGACAGGGGCTAAATGAGCAGTTCTTC. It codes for CASSTRQGLNEQFF. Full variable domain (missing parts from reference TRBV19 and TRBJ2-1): DGGITQSPKYLFRKEGQNVTLSCEQNLNHDAMYWYRQDPGQGLRLIYYSQIVNDFQKGDIAEGYSVSREKKESFPLTVTSAQKNPTAFYLCASSTRQGLNEQFFGPGTRLTVL.

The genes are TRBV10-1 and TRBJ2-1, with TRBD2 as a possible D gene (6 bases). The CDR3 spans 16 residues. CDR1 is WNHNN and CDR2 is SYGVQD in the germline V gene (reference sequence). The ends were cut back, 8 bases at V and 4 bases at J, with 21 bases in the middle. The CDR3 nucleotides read TGCGCCAGCCCCCCACCTTCCGGGGGTGGGTACAATGAGCAGTTCTTC. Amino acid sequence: CASPPPSGGGYNEQFF.

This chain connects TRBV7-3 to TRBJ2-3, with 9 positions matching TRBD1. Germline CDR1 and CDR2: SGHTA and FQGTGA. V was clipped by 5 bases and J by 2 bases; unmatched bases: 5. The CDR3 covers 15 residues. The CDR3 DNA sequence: TGTGCCAGCAGCCCTCAACAGGGGGCCACAGATACGCAGTATTTT. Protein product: CASSPQQGATDTQYF.

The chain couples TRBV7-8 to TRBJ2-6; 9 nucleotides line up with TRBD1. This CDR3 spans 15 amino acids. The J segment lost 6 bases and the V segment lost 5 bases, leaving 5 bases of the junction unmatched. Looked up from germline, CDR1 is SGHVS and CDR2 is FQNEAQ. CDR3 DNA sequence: TGTGCCAGCAGCCACAGGGGGCGCGAGGCCAACGTCCTGACTTTC. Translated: CASSHRGREANVLTF.

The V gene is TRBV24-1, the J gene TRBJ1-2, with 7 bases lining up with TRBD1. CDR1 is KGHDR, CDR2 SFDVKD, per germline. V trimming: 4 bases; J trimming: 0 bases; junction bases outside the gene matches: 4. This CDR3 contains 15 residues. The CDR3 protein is CATSDRQGPNYGYTF. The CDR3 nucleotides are TGTGCCACCAGTGACCGACAGGGTCCTAACTATGGCTACACCTTC.

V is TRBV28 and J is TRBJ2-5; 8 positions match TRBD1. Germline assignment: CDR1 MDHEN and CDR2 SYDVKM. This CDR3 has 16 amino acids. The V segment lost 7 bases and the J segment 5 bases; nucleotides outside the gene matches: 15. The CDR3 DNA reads TGTGCCAGCACTCACCGACAGGGGCCGCGATGGGAGACCCAGTACTTC. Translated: CASTHRQGPRWETQYF. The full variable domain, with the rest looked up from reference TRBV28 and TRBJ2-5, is DVKVTQSSRYLVKRTGEKVFLECVQDMDHENMFWYRQDPGLGLRLIYFSYDVKMKEKGDIPEGYSVSREKKERFSLILESASTNQTSMYLCASTHRQGPRWETQYFGPGTRLLVL.